This T cell receptor (beta chain) is drawn from a study of early T cells in non-severe SARS-CoV-2 infection. Study at large: Sequencing used unsorted whole-blood bulk RNA, so chains lack pairing.

The TCR library protocol attached unique molecular identifiers to the individual cDNA molecules. From the 5' RACE reads, TCRdb called clonotypes with MiXCR, one entry per CDR3 protein. The sample has 25,000 or so distinct CDR3 sequences; around 3% are singletons. Study-level points and caveats: Lookups in VDJdb leaned toward anti-spike CD8 responses and missed private and CD4 specificities.

This clonotype was detected many times. Its antigen is still unknown. Germline CDR1 is SNHLY and CDR2 is FYNNEI. The CDR3 has 16 residues. Unmatched junction bases numbered 6, after V lost 2 bases and J lost 3 bases. The J gene is TRBJ2-5, the V gene TRBV2; 10 positions agree with TRBD2. The TCR originated in an adult who was a healthcare worker with PCR-confirmed SARS-CoV-2 infection or an uninfected control (not recorded which). The sequenced sample consisted of whole blood. The CDR3 protein is CASSESGGLAEETQYF. CDR3 bases: TGTGCCAGCAGTGAATCCGGCGGACTAGCGGAAGAGACCCAGTACTTC.